These T cell receptor beta chains were read from a single sample in a study of chemoradiotherapy in HPV16-positive cancers. TCRdb's copy holds only in-frame clones and misses some; the assay was immunoSEQ multiplex PCR. The sample shows 13,000 or so clones, approximately 85% of them seen only once. The sequenced sample was blood, obtained from a patient who underwent chemoradiotherapy. These receptors came from a human donor with HPV-associated anogenital cancer. The CDR3 runs from the conserved cysteine through the conserved F or W. The D gene is left open where the match is weak. Only part of the rows carry a size: once, few, many, or a class if the clone is expanded.

. | TRBJ2-2 | TRBD1 | TRBV5-1 | CASSLRDRVNTGELFF | TGCGCCAGCAGCTTGAGGGACAGGGTGAACACCGGGGAGCTGTTTTTT
medium-sized | TRBJ2-6 | . | TRBV6-4 | CASSATGPGANVLTF | TGTGCCAGCAGTGCAACGGGGCCTGGGGCCAACGTCCTGACTTTC
. | TRBJ1-6 | . | TRBV11-2 | CASRPYRDSPLHF | TGTGCCAGCAGACCCTACAGGGATTCACCCCTCCACTTT
. | TRBJ2-1 | TRBD2 | TRBV7-9 | CASSLLGTSGGNEQFF | TGTGCCAGCAGCCTCCTGGGGACTAGCGGGGGCAATGAGCAGTTCTTC
once | TRBJ2-2 | . | TRBV4-2 | CASSQVGGGVGTGELFF | TGTGCCAGCAGCCAAGTCGGGGGCGGGGTTGGCACCGGGGAGCTGTTTTTT
. | TRBJ1-5 | TRBD1 | TRBV6-1 | CASSPTGGNQPQHF | TGTGCCAGCAGTCCTACAGGGGGCAATCAGCCCCAGCATTTT
. | TRBJ1-1 | TRBD1 | TRBV4-2 | CASSQDSTGRYTEAFF | TGTGCCAGCAGCCAAGATTCGACAGGGAGGTACACTGAAGCTTTCTTT
once | TRBJ2-3 | . | TRBV5-1 | CASREGVSTDTQYF | TGCGCCAGCAGGGAAGGGGTCAGTACAGATACGCAGTATTTT
. | TRBJ2-3 | . | TRBV6-1 | CASSSKLGGTDTQYF | TGTGCCAGCAGTTCGAAACTTGGGGGAACAGATACGCAGTATTTT
. | TRBJ2-7 | . | TRBV2 | CASSERLKGRASYEQYF | TGTGCCAGCAGTGAAAGGCTCAAGGGAAGGGCCTCCTACGAGCAGTACTTC
. | TRBJ1-2 | TRBD1 | TRBV27 | CASSLAGQYGYTF | TGTGCCAGCAGTTTGGCGGGACAGTATGGCTACACCTTC
. | TRBJ2-3 | . | TRBV19 | CASSIGGVGTDTQYF | TGTGCCAGTAGTATAGGAGGGGTGGGCACAGATACGCAGTATTTT
. | TRBJ2-3 | . | TRBV9 | CASSVEGEITDTQYF | TGTGCCAGCAGCGTAGAGGGAGAGATCACAGATACGCAGTATTTT
. | TRBJ1-1 | . | TRBV30 | CAWSYPTSGNTEAFF | TGTGCCTGGAGTTACCCGACAAGTGGAAACACTGAAGCTTTCTTT
few | TRBJ1-2 | . | TRBV5-1 | CASSLEGRNGYTF | TGCGCCAGCAGCTTGGAGGGCAGAAATGGCTACACCTTC
. | TRBJ1-1 | . | TRBV7-7 | CASSLAENTEAFF | TGTGCCAGCAGCTTAGCCGAGAACACTGAAGCTTTCTTT
. | TRBJ2-3 | TRBD2 | TRBV5-5 | CASTPTPAGGTDTQYF | TGTGCCAGCACCCCGACACCAGCGGGGGGCACAGATACGCAGTATTTT
. | TRBJ2-5 | . | TRBV19 | CASRRGGFQETQYF | TGTGCCAGTAGGAGGGGGGGATTCCAAGAGACCCAGTACTTC
. | TRBJ1-3 | . | TRBV9 | CASSDEGGSGNTIYF | TGTGCCAGCTCAGATGAGGGGGGTTCTGGAAACACCATATATTTT
. | TRBJ1-1 | . | TRBV2 | CATKGSGFEAFF | TGTGCCACCAAAGGGTCAGGATTCGAAGCTTTCTTT
. | TRBJ2-7 | TRBD1 | TRBV19 | CASSDPGQGIYEQYF | TGTGCCAGTAGTGACCCGGGACAGGGAATATACGAGCAGTACTTC
few | TRBJ1-6 | . | TRBV6-1 | CASRGSYNSPLHF | TGTGCCAGCAGGGGATCCTATAATTCACCCCTCCACTTT
once | TRBJ1-1 | TRBD1 | TRBV18 | CASSPYQQGATEAFF | TGTGCCAGCTCACCATATCAACAGGGGGCCACTGAAGCTTTCTTT
. | TRBJ2-7 | TRBD1 | TRBV10-3 | CAIRQGASYEQYF | TGTGCCATCAGACAGGGGGCTTCCTACGAGCAGTACTTC
. | TRBJ2-1 | TRBD2 | TRBV7-9 | CASSSGGATYNEQFF | TGTGCCAGCAGCTCCGGGGGGGCAACGTACAATGAGCAGTTCTTC
. | TRBJ1-3 | . | TRBV19 | CASRPSGVYTIYF | TGTGCCAGTAGACCCTCGGGGGTATACACCATATATTTT
. | TRBJ1-2 | TRBD1 | TRBV27 | CASSVDRVVGYTF | TGTGCCAGCAGTGTAGACAGGGTGGTCGGCTACACCTTC
. | TRBJ2-1 | TRBD2 | TRBV5-1 | CASSLGLAGQSSYNEQFF | TGCGCCAGCAGCTTGGGACTAGCGGGGCAAAGCTCCTACAATGAGCAGTTCTTC
. | TRBJ2-7 | TRBD2 | TRBV7-2 | CASSLAGGADEQYF | TGTGCCAGCAGCTTAGCCGGGGGGGCAGACGAGCAGTACTTC
. | TRBJ2-3 | . | TRBV2 | CASSAGGGYKDTQYF | TGTGCCAGCAGTGCAGGAGGGGGGTACAAAGATACGCAGTATTTT
. | TRBJ2-6 | . | TRBV29-1 | CSVDLGSSGANVLTF | TGCAGCGTTGATTTGGGGTCCTCTGGGGCCAACGTCCTGACTTTC
. | TRBJ2-1 | TRBD1 | TRBV11-2 | CASSKDRVPTLSYNEQFF | TGTGCCAGCAGCAAGGACAGGGTCCCTACTCTTTCCTACAATGAGCAGTTCTTC
. | TRBJ2-1 | TRBD1 | TRBV7-9 | CASSLGQGQFF | TGTGCCAGCAGCCTAGGACAGGGTCAGTTCTTC
few | TRBJ1-2 | TRBD1 | TRBV9 | CASSVKGTGDGYTF | TGTGCCAGCAGCGTAAAGGGGACAGGGGATGGCTACACCTTC
. | TRBJ2-6 | . | TRBV10-3 | CAISEWEEGPGANVLTF | TGTGCCATCAGTGAGTGGGAGGAGGGCCCTGGGGCCAACGTCCTGACTTTC
. | TRBJ1-2 | . | TRBV6-5 | CASSYWGDGYTF | TGTGCCAGCAGTTACTGGGGCGATGGCTACACCTTC
. | TRBJ1-2 | . | TRBV18 | CASSPADNYGYTF | TGTGCCAGCTCACCTGCTGATAACTATGGCTACACCTTC
. | TRBJ2-1 | . | TRBV7-9 | CASSLTPGTVPYNEQFF | TGTGCCAGCAGCTTAACCCCCGGGACGGTCCCCTACAATGAGCAGTTCTTC
. | TRBJ2-5 | . | TRBV5-4 | CASSLGQKGETQYF | TGTGCCAGCAGCTTGGGACAGAAAGGGGAGACCCAGTACTTC
. | TRBJ2-3 | . | TRBV7-2 | CASSSISGGTRTDTQYF | TGTGCCAGCAGCTCGATTAGCGGAGGGACCCGCACAGATACGCAGTATTTT
. | TRBJ1-1 | . | TRBV5-8 | CASSPTRLEAFF | TGTGCCAGCAGCCCGACGCGACTTGAAGCTTTCTTT
. | TRBJ2-7 | TRBD1 | TRBV9 | CASSVDRGIFYEQYF | TGTGCCAGCAGCGTGGACAGGGGGATATTCTACGAGCAGTACTTC
. | TRBJ1-1 | . | TRBV10-2 | CAIMDRLNTEAFF | TGCGCCATAATGGACCGCTTGAACACTGAAGCTTTCTTT
. | TRBJ1-3 | . | TRBV7-2 | CASSLSSGSGNTIYF | TGTGCCAGCAGCTTATCATCGGGGTCTGGAAACACCATATATTTT
. | TRBJ2-7 | . | TRBV7-8 | CASSLRGQSDEQYF | TGTGCCAGCAGCTTACGTGGACAGTCTGACGAGCAGTACTTC
. | TRBJ2-1 | . | TRBV27 | CASGGLTSYNEQFF | TGTGCCAGCGGTGGACTGACCTCCTACAATGAGCAGTTCTTC